This T cell receptor (beta chain) is drawn from a study of Ad26.COV2.S vaccination and SARS-CoV-2 variants. Assay used: immunoSEQ multiplex PCR; TCRdb lists only in-frame clones, some missing. The sample lists approximately 420,000 clones; around 89% were seen once. V lost 4 bases and J lost 2, with 9 bases in between. This CDR3 region has 13 residues. Germline CDR1 reads SGHNT; CDR2 reads YYREEE (reference sequence). This sample's treatment: some 20 received Ad26.COV2.S at low or high dose, single or two shots; roughly five received placebo; per-sample allocation not given. On day 63 after the first injection, vaccine and placebo recipients gave samples.

Here the sequenced sample was peripheral blood, taken in a trial of Ad26.COV2.S vaccine versus placebo. The chain is built from TRBV5-4 and TRBJ1-2; D gene unclear. The sequence came from a person between 18 and 65 years old who received the Ad26.COV2.S COVID-19 vaccine or a placebo. The CDR3 region is CASSPGQNYGYTF. The DNA of the CDR3 is TGTGCCAGCAGCCCCGGGCAGAACTATGGCTACACCTTC. Looking up the rest from reference TRBV5-4 and TRBJ1-2 gives the full variable domain: ETGVTQSPTHLIKTRGQQVTLRCSSQSGHNTVSWYQQALGQGPQFIFQYYREEENGRGNFPPRFSGLQFPNYSSELNVNALELDDSALYLCASSPGQNYGYTFGSGTRLTVV.